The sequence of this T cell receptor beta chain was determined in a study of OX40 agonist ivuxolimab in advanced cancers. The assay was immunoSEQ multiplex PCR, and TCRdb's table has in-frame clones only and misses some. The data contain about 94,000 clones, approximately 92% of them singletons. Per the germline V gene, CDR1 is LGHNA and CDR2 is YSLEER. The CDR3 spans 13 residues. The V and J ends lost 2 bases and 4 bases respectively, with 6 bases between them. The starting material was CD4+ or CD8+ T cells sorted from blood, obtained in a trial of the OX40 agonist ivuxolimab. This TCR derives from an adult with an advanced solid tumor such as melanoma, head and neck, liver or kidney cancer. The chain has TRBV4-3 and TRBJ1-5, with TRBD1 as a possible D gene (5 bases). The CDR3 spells CASSQSGNQPQHF. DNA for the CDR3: TGCGCCAGCAGCCAATCAGGGAATCAGCCCCAGCATTTT.